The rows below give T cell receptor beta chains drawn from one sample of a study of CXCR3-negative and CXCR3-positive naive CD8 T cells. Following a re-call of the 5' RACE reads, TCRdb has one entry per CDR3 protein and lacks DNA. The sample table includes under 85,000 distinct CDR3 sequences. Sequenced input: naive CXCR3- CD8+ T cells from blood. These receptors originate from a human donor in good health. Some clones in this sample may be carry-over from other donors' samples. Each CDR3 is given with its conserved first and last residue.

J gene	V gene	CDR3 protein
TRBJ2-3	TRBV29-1	CSVEEYAGRSTDTQYF
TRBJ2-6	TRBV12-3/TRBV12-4	CASSQPRSSGANVLTF
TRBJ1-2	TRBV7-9	CASSLFEGLNYGYTF
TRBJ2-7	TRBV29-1	CSFLGQGGYEQYF
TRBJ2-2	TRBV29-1	CSVRPGGTGELFF
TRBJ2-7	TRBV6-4	CATYRPATDPGDYEQYF
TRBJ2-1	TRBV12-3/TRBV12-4	CASSYAYEQFF
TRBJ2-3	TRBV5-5	CASSDELAGADTQYF
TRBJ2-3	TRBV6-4	CASSDSSGGAVDTQYF
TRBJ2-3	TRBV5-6	CASSLGGSDTQYF
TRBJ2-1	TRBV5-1	CASSLERLSYNEQFF
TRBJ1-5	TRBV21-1	CASSKRRWGSEGASNQPQHF
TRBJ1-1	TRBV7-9	CASRPGQLEAFF
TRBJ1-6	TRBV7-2	CASSFTVKGSPLHF
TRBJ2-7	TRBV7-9	CASSLGGGSSAEQYF
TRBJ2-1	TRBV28	CASSFQEPPLGEQFF
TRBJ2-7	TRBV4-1	CASSQVPDRLAYEQYF
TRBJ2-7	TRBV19	CASSQTAYYEQYF
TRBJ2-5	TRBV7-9	CASSGGLAGLGETQYF
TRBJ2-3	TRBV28	CASTLTGSTDTQYF
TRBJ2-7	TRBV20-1	CSARGGSYEQYF
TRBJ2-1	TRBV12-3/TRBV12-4	CASTADKYEQFF
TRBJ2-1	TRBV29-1	CSVIGTEREGYNEQFF
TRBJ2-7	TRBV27	CASSLSGQGRLEQYF
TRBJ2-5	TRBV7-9	CASSRDRGETQYF
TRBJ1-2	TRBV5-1	CASSSGQGDGYTF
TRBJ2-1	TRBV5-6	CASSTERDTRYNEQFF